The present TCR beta chain was sequenced within a study of blood T cells in healthy people across ages. Regarding the study as a whole: Diversity was higher, and naive CD4+ cells more numerous, in long-lived donors than in aged donors.

This clonotype has ten or more counts. What it binds is unknown. Samples had at least 6 million PBMCs isolated from them. A second PCR, run for roughly 7 to 12 cycles, used a sample-barcoded 5' primer plus a J-beta primer mix. TCRdb passed the 5' RACE reads through MiXCR, listing each CDR3 protein once. The sample lists roughly 700,000 distinct CDR3 sequences; roughly 32% were seen once. The CDR3 runs to 14 residues. The germline V gene encodes CDR1 SGHTA and CDR2 FQGTGA. V dropped 5 bases and J dropped 6 bases, with 14 bases sitting between them. This clonotype originated in an elderly woman in good health. This chain uses TRBV7-3 with TRBJ2-1; tentatively, D is TRBD1 or TRBD2 (5 bases each). Material for sequencing was blood. CDR3 nucleotides: TGTGCCAGCAGCGTTTCCGGGACCTCCAATGAGCAGTTCTTC. As protein: CASSVSGTSNEQFF.